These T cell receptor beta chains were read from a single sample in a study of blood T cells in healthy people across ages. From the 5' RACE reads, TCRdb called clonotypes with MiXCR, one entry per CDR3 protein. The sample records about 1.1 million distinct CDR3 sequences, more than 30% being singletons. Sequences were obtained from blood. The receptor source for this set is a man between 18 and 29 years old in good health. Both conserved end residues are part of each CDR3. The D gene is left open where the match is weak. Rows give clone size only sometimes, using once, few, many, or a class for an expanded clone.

CASSPDRDLWTQYF,TGTGCCAGCAGCCCGGACAGGGACTTGTGGACCCAGTACTTC,TRBV7-8,-,TRBJ2-5,TRBD1
CASSYSGHPPKYGYTF,TGTGCCAGCAGTTACTCGGGACACCCTCCTAAGTATGGCTACACCTTC,TRBV6-6,-,TRBJ1-2,-
CASSQPGVKNIQYF,TGCGCCAGCAGCCAACCAGGGGTCAAAAACATTCAGTACTTC,TRBV4-1,-,TRBJ2-4,-
CASSYSVRYHDIQYF,TGTGCCAGCAGTTACTCAGTTCGGTACCATGACATTCAGTACTTC,TRBV6-5,-,TRBJ2-4,-
CASRPGTITLQNEQFF,TGTGCCAGCAGGCCCGGGACCATCACTCTCCAGAATGAGCAGTTCTTC,TRBV12-3/TRBV12-4,-,TRBJ2-1,-
CASSQGIGTDTQYF,TGTGCCAGCAGCCAAGGAATAGGGACAGATACGCAGTATTTT,TRBV3-1,few,TRBJ2-3,-
CASSFTGTGGVGNEKLFF,TGTGCCAGCAGCTTCACCGGGACAGGGGGCGTAGGTAATGAAAAACTGTTTTTT,TRBV7-9,-,TRBJ1-4,TRBD1
CASRLAGDLGSYNEQFF,TGTGCCAGCAGACTAGCGGGGGATCTCGGTTCCTACAATGAGCAGTTCTTC,TRBV4-2,once,TRBJ2-1,TRBD2
CSGARGSYNEQFF,TGCAGCGGAGCCAGGGGCTCCTACAATGAGCAGTTCTTC,TRBV29-1,few,TRBJ2-1,-
CASSGQGYAYEQYF,TGTGCCAGCAGTGGACAGGGCTATGCCTACGAGCAGTACTTC,TRBV12-3/TRBV12-4,-,TRBJ2-7,TRBD1
CASSQAVTNEQFF,TGTGCCAGCAGCCAAGCTGTTACCAATGAGCAGTTCTTC,TRBV3-1,once,TRBJ2-1,-
CASSYSRDRGRPGELFF,TGTGCCAGCAGTTACTCGAGGGACAGGGGGCGCCCCGGGGAGCTGTTTTTT,TRBV6-2/TRBV6-3,-,TRBJ2-2,TRBD1
CASRFGTGDFYEQYF,TGTGCCAGCAGATTTGGGACAGGAGATTTCTACGAGCAGTACTTC,TRBV7-2,-,TRBJ2-7,TRBD1
CSATERGGSSTDMQYF,TGCAGTGCTACTGAGCGGGGGGGCTCTAGCACAGATATGCAGTATTTT,TRBV20-1,-,TRBJ2-3,TRBD2
CASSQGTSGGPGGTDTQYF,TGCGCCAGCAGCCAAGGGACTAGCGGGGGCCCCGGTGGCACAGATACGCAGTATTTT,TRBV4-3,few,TRBJ2-3,TRBD2
CAISVREWDTEAFF,TGTGCCATCAGTGTAAGGGAGTGGGACACTGAAGCTTTCTTT,TRBV10-3,once,TRBJ1-1,-
CASSFGTGGTNEQFF,TGTGCCAGCAGTTTTGGGACAGGGGGAACCAATGAGCAGTTCTTC,TRBV27,-,TRBJ2-1,TRBD1
CASSLGTVRETQYF,TGTGCCAGCAGCCTAGGGACAGTAAGAGAGACCCAGTACTTC,TRBV13,-,TRBJ2-5,TRBD1
CASSVMGLAGVQETQYF,TGCGCCAGCAGCGTGATGGGTCTAGCGGGGGTCCAAGAGACCCAGTACTTC,TRBV5-1,-,TRBJ2-5,TRBD2
CASSSRLAATDTQYF,TGTGCCAGCAGTTCAAGACTAGCGGCAACAGATACGCAGTATTTT,TRBV12-3/TRBV12-4,-,TRBJ2-3,TRBD2
CASSELQGQTQYF,TGTGCCAGCAGTGAATTACAGGGACAGACCCAGTACTTC,TRBV6-1,once,TRBJ2-5,-
CSGTDGGNQPQHF,TGCAGTGGGACCGACGGAGGCAATCAGCCCCAGCATTTT,TRBV20-1,once,TRBJ1-5,-
CASSLAPGVSEKLFF,TGCGCCAGCAGCTTGGCGCCAGGGGTGTCTGAAAAACTGTTTTTT,TRBV5-1,-,TRBJ1-4,-
CASSWSIGNSDTQYF,TGTGCCAGCAGCTGGTCCATAGGGAATTCAGATACGCAGTATTTT,TRBV7-2,once,TRBJ2-3,-
CASSLAGGGQGASEAFF,TGCGCCAGCAGCTTGGCCGGGGGTGGACAGGGGGCTTCTGAAGCTTTCTTT,TRBV5-1,-,TRBJ1-1,TRBD1
CAIASASGDGEQFF,TGTGCCATCGCATCGGCTAGCGGGGATGGTGAGCAGTTCTTC,TRBV10-3,-,TRBJ2-1,TRBD2
CASSFTSTGQYNEQFF,TGTGCCAGCAGCTTTACTTCCACGGGACAGTACAATGAGCAGTTCTTC,TRBV7-2,few,TRBJ2-1,TRBD1
CSVEGGLAGGYNEQFF,TGCAGCGTTGAAGGTGGGCTAGCGGGGGGTTACAATGAGCAGTTCTTC,TRBV29-1,few,TRBJ2-1,TRBD2
CASTTGSGANVLTF,TGTGCCAGTACAACAGGCTCTGGGGCCAACGTCCTGACTTTC,TRBV12-3/TRBV12-4,few,TRBJ2-6,-
CSAQDRGSYGYTF,TGCAGTGCACAGGACAGGGGAAGCTATGGCTACACCTTC,TRBV20-1,many,TRBJ1-2,TRBD1
CASSYQQDYEQYF,TGTGCCAGCAGTTACCAACAGGATTACGAGCAGTACTTC,TRBV6-6,few,TRBJ2-7,-
CASIDRGSEKLFF,TGTGCCAGCATCGACAGGGGGAGTGAAAAACTGTTTTTT,TRBV27,-,TRBJ1-4,TRBD1